This TCR beta chain was captured in a study of cytomegalovirus exposure and HLA in healthy donors. Germline assignment: CDR1 LGHNA and CDR2 YNFKEQ. The CDR3 consists of 17 residues. Details on this clone: The junction and the germline gene differ at one end; a read error may be behind it.

The PCR was carried out with 60 Vbeta primers and 13 Jbeta primers. Here immunoSEQ multiplex PCR was the method, and the copy in TCRdb shows in-frame clones only, minus some. The data show 120,000 or so clones, around four fifths seen once. The chain employs TRBV4-2 and TRBJ2-6; TRBD2 agrees at 7 bases. The source material was PBMCs. This TCR came from a male donor in good health and CMV-seropositive. The CDR3 region is CATSRDYSLSGANVLTF. CDR3 coding DNA: TGTGCCACCAGCCGGGACTATAGTCTCTCTGGGGCCAACGTCCTGACTTTC.